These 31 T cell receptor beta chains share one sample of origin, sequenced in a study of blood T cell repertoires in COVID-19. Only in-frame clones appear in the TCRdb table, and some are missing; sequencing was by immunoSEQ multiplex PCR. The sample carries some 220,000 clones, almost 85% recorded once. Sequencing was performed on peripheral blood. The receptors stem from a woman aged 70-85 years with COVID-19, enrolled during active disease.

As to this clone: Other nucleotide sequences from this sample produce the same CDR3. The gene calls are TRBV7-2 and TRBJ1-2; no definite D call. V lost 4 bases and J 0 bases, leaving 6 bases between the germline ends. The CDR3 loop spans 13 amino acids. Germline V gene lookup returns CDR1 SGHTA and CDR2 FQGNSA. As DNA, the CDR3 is TGTGCCAGCAGCTCCGGGACTAACTATGGCTACACCTTC. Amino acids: CASSSGTNYGYTF.

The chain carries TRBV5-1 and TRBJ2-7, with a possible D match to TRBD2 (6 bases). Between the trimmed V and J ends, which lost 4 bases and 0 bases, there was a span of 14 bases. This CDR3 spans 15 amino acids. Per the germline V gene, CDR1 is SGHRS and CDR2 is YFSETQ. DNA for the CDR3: TGCGCCAGCAGCGGGGGTGGTAGCGGCTCCTACGAGCAGTACTTC. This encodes CASSGGGSGSYEQYF. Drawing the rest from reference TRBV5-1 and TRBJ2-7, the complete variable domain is KAGVTQTPRYLIKTRGQQVTLSCSPISGHRSVSWYQQTPGQGLQFLFEYFSETQRNKGNFPGRFSGRQFSNSRSEMNVSTLELGDSALYLCASSGGGSGSYEQYFGPGTRLTVT.

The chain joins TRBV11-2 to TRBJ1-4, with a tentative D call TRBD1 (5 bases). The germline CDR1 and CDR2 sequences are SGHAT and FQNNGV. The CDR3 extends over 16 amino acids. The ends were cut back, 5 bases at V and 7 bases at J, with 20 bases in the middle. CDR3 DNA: TGTGCCAGCAGCAAGATGCTCAGGGTCGGTGGTGAAAAACTGTTTTTT. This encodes CASSKMLRVGGEKLFF.

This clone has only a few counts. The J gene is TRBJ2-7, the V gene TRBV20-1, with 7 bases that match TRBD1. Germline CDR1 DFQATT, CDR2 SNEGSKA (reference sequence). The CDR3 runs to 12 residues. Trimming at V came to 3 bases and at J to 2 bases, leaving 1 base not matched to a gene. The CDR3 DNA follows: TGCAGTGCTAGTGGACAGGCCTACGAGCAGTACTTC. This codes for CSASGQAYEQYF.

The CDR3, as DNA: TGTGCCAGCAGCTTAGAACTTAAGCAGTACTTC. This encodes CASSLELKQYF. The chain joins TRBV7-2 to TRBJ2-7, with unresolved D. The germline V and J ends were trimmed by 1 base and 8 bases, with 6 bases remaining between them. The CDR3 covers 11 residues. Germline CDR1 reads SGHTA; CDR2 reads FQGNSA.

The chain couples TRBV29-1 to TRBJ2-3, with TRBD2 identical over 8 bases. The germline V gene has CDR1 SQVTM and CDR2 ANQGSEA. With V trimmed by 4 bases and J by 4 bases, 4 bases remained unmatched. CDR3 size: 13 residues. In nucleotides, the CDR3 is TGCAGCGTTGGGTCGGGGGGGGCAGATACGCAGTATTTT. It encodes CSVGSGGADTQYF.

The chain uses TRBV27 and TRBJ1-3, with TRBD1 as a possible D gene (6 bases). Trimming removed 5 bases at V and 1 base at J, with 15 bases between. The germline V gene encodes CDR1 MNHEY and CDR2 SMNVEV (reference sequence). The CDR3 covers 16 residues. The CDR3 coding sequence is TGTGCCAGCAGTCTTCACCCGGGACAATCTGGAAACACCATATATTTT. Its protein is CASSLHPGQSGNTIYF.

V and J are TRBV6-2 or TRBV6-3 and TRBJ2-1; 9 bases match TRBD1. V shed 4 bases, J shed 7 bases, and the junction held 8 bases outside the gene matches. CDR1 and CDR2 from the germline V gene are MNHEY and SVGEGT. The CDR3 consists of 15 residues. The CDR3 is CASSWGGQGGNEQFF. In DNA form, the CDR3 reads TGTGCCAGCAGTTGGGGGGGACAGGGAGGGAATGAGCAGTTCTTC.

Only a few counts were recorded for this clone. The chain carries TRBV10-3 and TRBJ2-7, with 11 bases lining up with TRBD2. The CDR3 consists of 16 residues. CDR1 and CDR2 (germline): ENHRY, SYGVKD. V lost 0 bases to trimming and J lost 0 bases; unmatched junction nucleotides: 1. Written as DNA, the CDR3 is TGTGCCATCAGTGAGTCGGGGACTAGCGGCTCCTACGAGCAGTACTTC. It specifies CAISESGTSGSYEQYF.

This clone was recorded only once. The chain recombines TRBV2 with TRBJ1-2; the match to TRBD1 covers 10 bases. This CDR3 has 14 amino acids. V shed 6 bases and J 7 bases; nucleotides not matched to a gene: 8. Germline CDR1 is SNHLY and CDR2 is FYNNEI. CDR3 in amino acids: CASRERDRGSGYTF. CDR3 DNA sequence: TGTGCCAGCAGGGAGAGGGACAGGGGAAGTGGCTACACCTTC.

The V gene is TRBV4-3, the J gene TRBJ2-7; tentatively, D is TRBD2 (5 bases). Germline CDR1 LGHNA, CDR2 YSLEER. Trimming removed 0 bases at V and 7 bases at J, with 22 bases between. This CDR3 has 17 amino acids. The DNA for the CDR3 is TGCGCCAGCAGCCAAGATCGCGGGTGGGATAGCGCCACAGAGCAGTACTTC. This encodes CASSQDRGWDSATEQYF.

CDR3 nucleotides: TGCGCCAGCAGCTCGACAGGGGGCGGTGGAAACACCATATATTTT. This sequence encodes CASSSTGGGGNTIYF. This sequence joins TRBV5-1 and TRBJ1-3; 10 positions match TRBD1. V shed 3 bases, J shed 3 bases, and the junction held 3 bases outside the gene matches. Germline-derived CDR1 and CDR2 are SGHRS and YFSETQ. The CDR3 is 15 residues long.

This chain's CDR3 is CASSLSGTNSFNEQFF. Here the CDR3 DNA reads TGTGCCAGCAGCTTATCAGGCACCAATTCATTCAATGAGCAGTTCTTC. The chain employs TRBV7-6 and TRBJ2-1, with D unclear. V lost 2 bases and J lost 6, with 17 bases in between. CDR1 and CDR2 (germline): SGHVS, FNYEAQ. The CDR3 has 16 amino acids.

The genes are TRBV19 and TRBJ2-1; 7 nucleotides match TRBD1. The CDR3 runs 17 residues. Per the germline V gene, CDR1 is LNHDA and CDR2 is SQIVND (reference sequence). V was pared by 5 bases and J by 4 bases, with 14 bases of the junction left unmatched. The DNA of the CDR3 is TGTGCCAGTAGTCCCGGGACAAGACAGGGATTATACAATGAGCAGTTCTTC. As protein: CASSPGTRQGLYNEQFF. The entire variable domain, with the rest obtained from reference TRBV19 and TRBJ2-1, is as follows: DGGITQSPKYLFRKEGQNVTLSCEQNLNHDAMYWYRQDPGQGLRLIYYSQIVNDFQKGDIAEGYSVSREKKESFPLTVTSAQKNPTAFYLCASSPGTRQGLYNEQFFGPGTRLTVL.

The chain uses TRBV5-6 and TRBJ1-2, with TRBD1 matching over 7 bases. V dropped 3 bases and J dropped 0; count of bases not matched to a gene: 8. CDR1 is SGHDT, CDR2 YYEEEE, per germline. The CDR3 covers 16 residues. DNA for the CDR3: TGTGCCAGCAGCTCCCGTGGGACAGCCGCTAACTATGGCTACACCTTC. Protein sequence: CASSSRGTAANYGYTF.

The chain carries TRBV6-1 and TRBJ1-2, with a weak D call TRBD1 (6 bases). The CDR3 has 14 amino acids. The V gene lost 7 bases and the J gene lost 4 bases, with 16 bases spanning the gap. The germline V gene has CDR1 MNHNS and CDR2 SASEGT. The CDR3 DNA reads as TGTGCCAGCATCCCGATTACAGGGAGCTATGGCTACACCTTC. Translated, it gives CASIPITGSYGYTF.

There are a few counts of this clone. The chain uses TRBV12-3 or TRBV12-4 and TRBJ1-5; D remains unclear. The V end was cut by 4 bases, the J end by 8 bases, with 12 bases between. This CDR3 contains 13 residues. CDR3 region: CASSSGTGKPQHF. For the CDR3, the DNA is TGTGCCAGCAGTTCCGGTACGGGGAAGCCCCAGCATTTT.

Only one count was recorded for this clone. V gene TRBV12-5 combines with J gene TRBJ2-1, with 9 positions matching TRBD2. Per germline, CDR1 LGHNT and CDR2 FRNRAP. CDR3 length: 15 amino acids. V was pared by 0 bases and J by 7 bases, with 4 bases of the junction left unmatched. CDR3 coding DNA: TGTGCTAGTGGTTTGGTAAAAGCGGGAGGTAATGAGCAGTTCTTC. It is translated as CASGLVKAGGNEQFF.

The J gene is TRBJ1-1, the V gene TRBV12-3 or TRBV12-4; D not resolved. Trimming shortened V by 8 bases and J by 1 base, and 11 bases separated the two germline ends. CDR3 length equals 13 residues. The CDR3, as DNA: TGTGCCAGCTCTTGGGCCTGGAACACTGAAGCTTTCTTT. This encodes CASSWAWNTEAFF.

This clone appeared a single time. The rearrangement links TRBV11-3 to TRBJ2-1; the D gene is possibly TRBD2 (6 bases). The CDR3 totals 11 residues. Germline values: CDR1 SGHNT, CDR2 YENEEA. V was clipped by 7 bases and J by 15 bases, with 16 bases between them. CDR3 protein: CASTNRDSRFF. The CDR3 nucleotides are TGTGCCAGCACAAACCGGGACTCTCGGTTCTTC.

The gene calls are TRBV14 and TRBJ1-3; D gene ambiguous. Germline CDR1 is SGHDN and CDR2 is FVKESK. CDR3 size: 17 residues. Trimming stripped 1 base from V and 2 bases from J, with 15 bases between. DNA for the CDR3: TGTGCCAGCAGCCAAGCCGGGGTTCCCGCTACTGGAAACACCATATATTTT. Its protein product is CASSQAGVPATGNTIYF.

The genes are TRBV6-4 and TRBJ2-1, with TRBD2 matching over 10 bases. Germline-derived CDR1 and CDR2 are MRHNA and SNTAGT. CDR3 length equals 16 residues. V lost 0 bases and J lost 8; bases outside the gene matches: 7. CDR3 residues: CASSDSPAGGKDEQFF. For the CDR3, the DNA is TGTGCCAGCAGTGACTCACCAGCGGGAGGGAAGGATGAGCAGTTCTTC.

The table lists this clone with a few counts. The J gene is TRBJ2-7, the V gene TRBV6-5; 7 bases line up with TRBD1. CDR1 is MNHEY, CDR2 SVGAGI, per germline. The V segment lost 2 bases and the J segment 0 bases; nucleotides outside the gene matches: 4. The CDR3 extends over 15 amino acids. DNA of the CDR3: TGTGCCAGCAGTTACGCCCGGACAGGCTCCTACGAGCAGTACTTC. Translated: CASSYARTGSYEQYF.

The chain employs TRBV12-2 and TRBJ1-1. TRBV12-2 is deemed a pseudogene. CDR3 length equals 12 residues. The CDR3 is CARHGRNTEAFF. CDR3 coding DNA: TGTGCAAGACACGGGAGGAACACTGAAGCTTTCTTT.

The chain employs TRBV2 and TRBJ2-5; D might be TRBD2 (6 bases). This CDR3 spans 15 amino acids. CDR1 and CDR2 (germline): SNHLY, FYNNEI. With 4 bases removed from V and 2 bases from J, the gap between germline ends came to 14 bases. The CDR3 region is CASSGGPGTQETQYF. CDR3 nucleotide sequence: TGTGCCAGCAGTGGTGGGCCGGGGACTCAAGAGACCCAGTACTTC.

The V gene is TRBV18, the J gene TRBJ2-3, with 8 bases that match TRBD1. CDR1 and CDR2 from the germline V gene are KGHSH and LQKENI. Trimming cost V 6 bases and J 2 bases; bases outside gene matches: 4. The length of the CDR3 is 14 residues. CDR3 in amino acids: CASSQTGATDTQYF. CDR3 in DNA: TGTGCCAGCTCCCAGACAGGGGCCACAGATACGCAGTATTTT. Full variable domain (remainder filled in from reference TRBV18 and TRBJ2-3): NAGVMQNPRHLVRRRGQEARLRCSPMKGHSHVYWYRQLPEEGLKFMVYLQKENIIDESGMPKERFSAEFPKEGPSILRIQQVVRGDSAAYFCASSQTGATDTQYFGPGTRLTVL.

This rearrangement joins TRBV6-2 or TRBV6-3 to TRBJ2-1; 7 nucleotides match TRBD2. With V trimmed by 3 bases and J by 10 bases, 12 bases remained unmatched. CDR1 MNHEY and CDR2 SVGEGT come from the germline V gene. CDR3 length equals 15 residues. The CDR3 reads CASSYSSGVPGEQFF. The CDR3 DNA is TGTGCCAGCAGTTATTCTAGCGGAGTTCCGGGAGAGCAGTTCTTC.

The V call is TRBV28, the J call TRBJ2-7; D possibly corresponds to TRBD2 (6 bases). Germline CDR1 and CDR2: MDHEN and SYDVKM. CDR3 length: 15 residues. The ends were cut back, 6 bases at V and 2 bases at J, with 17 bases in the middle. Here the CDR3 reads CASRATRFPPYEQYF. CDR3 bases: TGTGCCAGCAGGGCGACTAGGTTTCCTCCCTACGAGCAGTACTTC.

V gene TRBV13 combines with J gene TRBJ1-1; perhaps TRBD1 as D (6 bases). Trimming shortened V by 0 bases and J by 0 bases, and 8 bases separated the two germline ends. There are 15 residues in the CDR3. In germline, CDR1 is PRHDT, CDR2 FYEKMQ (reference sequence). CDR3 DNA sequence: TGTGCCAGCAGCTTAGGGAGACAGGTGAACACTGAAGCTTTCTTT. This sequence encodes CASSLGRQVNTEAFF.

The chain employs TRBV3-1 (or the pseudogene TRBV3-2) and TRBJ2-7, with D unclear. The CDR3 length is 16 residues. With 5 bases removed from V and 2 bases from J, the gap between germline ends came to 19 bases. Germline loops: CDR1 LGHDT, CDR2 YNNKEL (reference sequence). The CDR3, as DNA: TGTGCCAGCAGCTCCATGGTCCCAGGCGAAACCTACGAGCAGTACTTC. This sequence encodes CASSSMVPGETYEQYF.

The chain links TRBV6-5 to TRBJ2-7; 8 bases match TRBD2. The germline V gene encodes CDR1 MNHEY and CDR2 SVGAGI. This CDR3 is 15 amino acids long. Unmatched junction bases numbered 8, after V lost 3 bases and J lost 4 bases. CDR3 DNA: TGTGCCAGCAGTTATCTTTCCGGGAGGGGGTACGAGCAGTACTTC. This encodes CASSYLSGRGYEQYF.